These T cell receptor beta chains were read from a single sample in a study of metastatic and nonmetastatic thyroid tumors. Using MiXCR, TCRdb reanalyzed the PCR reads. The table records just under 45,000 clones, about 3.3% of them present only once. The sequenced material came from blood. The receptors come from a female donor with papillary thyroid cancer or a benign thyroid nodule (not recorded which). Some clones in this sample may be carry-over from other donors' samples. The CDR3 runs from the conserved cysteine through the conserved F or W. D genes are given only for firm matches. Clone size is not always given. Where it is, it says once, few, many or a class for expanded clones.

V: TRBV15; J: TRBJ1-6; D: TRBD1; size: many; CDR3: CATSGRDRGSPLHF; DNA: TGTGCCACCAGCGGCCGGGACAGGGGTTCACCCCTCCACTTT
V: TRBV5-1; J: TRBJ1-6; D: TRBD1; size: -; CDR3: CASGRTGEPPLHF; DNA: TGCGCCAGCGGTCGGACAGGGGAGCCACCCCTCCACTTT
V: TRBV7-2; J: TRBJ2-5; D: TRBD2; size: -; CDR3: CASSISGELETKYF; DNA: TGTGCCAGTAGCATTAGCGGGGAGCTTGAGACCAAGTACTTC
V: TRBV7-3; J: TRBJ2-1; D: TRBD1; size: many; CDR3: CASSWSGTGDEQFF; DNA: TGTGCCAGCAGCTGGTCCGGGACAGGGGATGAGCAGTTCTTC
V: TRBV12-3/TRBV12-4; J: TRBJ2-1; D: TRBD2; size: many; CDR3: CASSFWTSGSLSNNEQFF; DNA: TGTGCCAGCAGTTTTTGGACTAGCGGGAGTTTGTCGAACAATGAGCAGTTCTTC
V: TRBV6-1; J: TRBJ2-7; D: -; size: few; CDR3: CASSEAAGSSYEQYF; DNA: TGTGCCAGCAGTGAAGCCGCAGGGAGCTCCTACGAGCAGTACTTC
V: TRBV6-4; J: TRBJ1-1; D: -; size: many; CDR3: CASSLGDNTEAFF; DNA: TGTGCCAGCAGTCTCGGGGACAACACTGAAGCTTTCTTT
V: TRBV10-3; J: TRBJ2-2; D: -; size: -; CDR3: CAISDFVGGNTGELFF; DNA: TGTGCCATCAGTGACTTTGTGGGAGGGAACACCGGGGAGCTGTTTTTT
V: TRBV24-1; J: TRBJ1-5; D: -; size: many; CDR3: CATSDSGLSNQPQHF; DNA: TGTGCCACCAGTGATTCAGGGCTAAGCAATCAGCCCCAGCATTTT
V: TRBV5-1; J: TRBJ2-2; D: TRBD2; size: many; CDR3: CASSLTAGGSGELFF; DNA: TGCGCCAGCAGCTTGACGGCGGGGGGGTCCGGGGAGCTGTTTTTT
V: TRBV5-1; J: TRBJ2-1; D: -; size: -; CDR3: CASSLEAMSVNNEQFF; DNA: TGCGCCAGCAGCTTGGAGGCCATGAGTGTAAACAATGAGCAGTTCTTC
V: TRBV28; J: TRBJ1-1; D: -; size: few; CDR3: CASSSLLGYNAEAFF; DNA: TGTGCCAGCAGTTCCCTTCTAGGGTATAACGCTGAAGCTTTCTTT
V: TRBV27; J: TRBJ2-7; D: -; size: few; CDR3: CASSFTVSYEQYF; DNA: TGTGCCAGCAGTTTCACAGTTTCCTACGAGCAGTACTTC
V: TRBV28; J: TRBJ1-3; D: -; size: few; CDR3: CASSPPDLGNTIYF; DNA: TGTGCCAGCAGCCCGCCGGACCTCGGAAACACCATATATTTT
V: TRBV20-1; J: TRBJ2-2; D: -; size: -; CDR3: CSARSPNTGELFF; DNA: TGCAGTGCCAGAAGTCCAAACACCGGGGAGCTGTTTTTT
V: TRBV10-3; J: TRBJ2-7; D: -; size: many; CDR3: CAISGKAGTTFYEQYF; DNA: TGTGCCATCAGTGGAAAAGCCGGGACGACCTTCTACGAGCAGTACTTC
V: TRBV7-9; J: TRBJ2-7; D: -; size: many; CDR3: CASSPVGQSWVQYF; DNA: TGTGCCAGCAGCCCGGTGGGACAATCTTGGGTGCAGTACTTC
V: TRBV2; J: TRBJ2-1; D: TRBD2; size: many; CDR3: CASRSSGRAQNEQFF; DNA: TGTGCCAGCAGAAGTAGCGGGAGGGCGCAAAATGAGCAGTTCTTC
V: TRBV18; J: TRBJ2-3; D: -; size: many; CDR3: CASSTRLTDTQYF; DNA: TGTGCCAGCTCAACGCGACTCACAGATACGCAGTATTTT
V: TRBV5-6; J: TRBJ2-7; D: -; size: many; CDR3: CASSLGVSYEQYF; DNA: TGTGCCAGCAGCTTGGGGGTCTCCTACGAGCAGTACTTC
V: TRBV6-4; J: TRBJ2-5; D: -; size: -; CDR3: CASSPNSGPQETQYF; DNA: TGTGCCAGCAGTCCCAACAGCGGCCCCCAAGAGACCCAGTACTTC
V: TRBV20-1; J: TRBJ2-3; D: TRBD2; size: few; CDR3: CSAVAGVTDTQYF; DNA: TGCAGTGCCGTAGCGGGAGTCACAGATACGCAGTATTTT
V: TRBV10-3; J: TRBJ2-1; D: TRBD1; size: many; CDR3: CAISAPGQGGGEQFF; DNA: TGTGCCATCAGTGCGCCGGGACAGGGGGGCGGTGAGCAGTTCTTC
V: TRBV7-9; J: TRBJ1-3; D: -; size: many; CDR3: CASESAGNTIYF; DNA: TGTGCCAGCGAGTCAGCTGGAAACACCATATATTTT
V: TRBV20-1; J: TRBJ2-7; D: TRBD2; size: few; CDR3: CSASKFPERGSYDQYF; DNA: TGCAGTGCTTCAAAATTCCCTGAGCGGGGATCCTACGATCAGTACTTC
V: TRBV19; J: TRBJ2-7; D: -; size: many; CDR3: CASSIVGSYEQYF; DNA: TGTGCCAGTAGTATTGTCGGCTCCTACGAGCAGTACTTC
V: TRBV6-9; J: TRBJ1-5; D: -; size: -; CDR3: CASSYVINQPQHF; DNA: TGTGCCAGCAGTTACGTCATCAATCAGCCCCAGCATTTT
V: TRBV9; J: TRBJ2-2; D: -; size: many; CDR3: CASQPGTNTGELFF; DNA: TGTGCCAGTCAGCCAGGAACGAACACCGGGGAGCTGTTTTTT
V: TRBV19; J: TRBJ1-5; D: -; size: many; CDR3: CASSIKDFSNQPQHF; DNA: TGTGCCAGTAGTATAAAGGACTTCAGCAATCAGCCCCAGCATTTT
V: TRBV11-2; J: TRBJ2-3; D: -; size: few; CDR3: CASTLTSQGDTQYF; DNA: TGTGCCAGCACCTTAACCTCCCAAGGGGATACACAGTATTTT
V: TRBV30; J: TRBJ2-2; D: -; size: many; CDR3: CAWSVLAGTGELFF; DNA: TGTGCCTGGAGTGTTCTAGCTGGGACCGGGGAGCTGTTTTTT
V: TRBV12-3/TRBV12-4; J: TRBJ2-1; D: -; size: many; CDR3: CASKLGARNEQFF; DNA: TGTGCCAGCAAGCTGGGGGCCCGCAATGAGCAGTTCTTC
V: TRBV10-3; J: TRBJ2-3; D: TRBD2; size: many; CDR3: CAIRAGGESTDTQYF; DNA: TGTGCCATTAGAGCGGGAGGGGAGAGCACAGATACGCAGTATTTT
V: TRBV5-1; J: TRBJ2-7; D: -; size: few; CDR3: CASSLEQGSSYEQYF; DNA: TGCGCCAGCAGCTTGGAGCAGGGGAGCTCCTACGAGCAGTACTTC
V: TRBV20-1; J: TRBJ2-1; D: TRBD2; size: -; CDR3: CSARGVAGIDEQFF; DNA: TGCAGTGCTAGAGGGGTAGCGGGCATAGATGAGCAGTTCTTC
V: TRBV6-4; J: TRBJ1-6; D: -; size: -; CDR3: CASIVSGANSPLHF; DNA: TGTGCCAGCATAGTATCAGGAGCAAATTCACCCCTCCACTTT
V: TRBV20-1; J: TRBJ2-1; D: TRBD2; size: -; CDR3: CSAIGTSAYNEQFF; DNA: TGCAGTGCTATAGGGACTAGCGCCTACAATGAGCAGTTCTTC
V: TRBV18; J: TRBJ2-1; D: -; size: many; CDR3: CASSRGGTYNEQFF; DNA: TGTGCCAGCTCACGCGGAGGGACCTACAATGAGCAGTTCTTC
V: TRBV20-1; J: TRBJ2-5; D: -; size: many; CDR3: CSARLTGGETQYF; DNA: TGCAGTGCTAGACTTACCGGAGGAGAGACCCAGTACTTC
V: TRBV20-1; J: TRBJ2-7; D: TRBD2; size: -; CDR3: CSANSRLAGLYEQYF; DNA: TGCAGTGCTAACTCTCGACTAGCGGGGCTCTACGAGCAGTACTTC
V: TRBV20-1; J: TRBJ2-7; D: -; size: many; CDR3: CSARGVGYEQYF; DNA: TGCAGTGCTAGAGGGGTGGGCTACGAGCAGTACTTC